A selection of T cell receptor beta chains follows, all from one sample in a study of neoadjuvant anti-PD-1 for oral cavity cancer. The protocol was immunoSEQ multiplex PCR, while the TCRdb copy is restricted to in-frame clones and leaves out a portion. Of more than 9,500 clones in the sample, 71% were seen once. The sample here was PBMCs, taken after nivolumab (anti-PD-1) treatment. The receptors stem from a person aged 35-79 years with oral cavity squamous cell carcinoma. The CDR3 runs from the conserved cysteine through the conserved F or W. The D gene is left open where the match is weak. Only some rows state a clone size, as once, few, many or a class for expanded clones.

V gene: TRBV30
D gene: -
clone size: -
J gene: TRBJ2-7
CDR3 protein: CAWSVGLMGYEQYF
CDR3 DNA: TGTGCCTGGAGTGTCGGACTAATGGGCTACGAGCAGTACTTC

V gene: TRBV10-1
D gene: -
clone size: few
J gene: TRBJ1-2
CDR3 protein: CASSEYERGGYTF
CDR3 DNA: TGCGCCAGCAGTGAGTACGAAAGAGGAGGCTACACCTTC

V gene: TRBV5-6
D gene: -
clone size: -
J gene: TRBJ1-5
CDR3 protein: CASPPQHF
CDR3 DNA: TGTGCCAGCCCCCCCCAGCATTTT

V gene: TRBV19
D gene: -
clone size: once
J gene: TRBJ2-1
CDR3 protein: CASSSLEYNEQFF
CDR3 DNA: TGTGCCAGTAGTTCGCTAGAGTACAATGAGCAGTTCTTC

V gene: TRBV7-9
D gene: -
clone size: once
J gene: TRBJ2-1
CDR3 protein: CASSLREASYNEQFF
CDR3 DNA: TGTGCCAGCAGCTTACGGGAAGCGTCCTACAATGAGCAGTTCTTC

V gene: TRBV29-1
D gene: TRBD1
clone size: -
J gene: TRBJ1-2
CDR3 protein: CSVTFTGGGGYTF
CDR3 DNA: TGCAGCGTCACCTTTACAGGGGGCGGTGGCTACACCTTC

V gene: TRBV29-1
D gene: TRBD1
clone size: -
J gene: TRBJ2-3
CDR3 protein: CSVETRAQGPTDTQYF
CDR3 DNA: TGCAGCGTTGAAACTCGGGCACAGGGGCCCACAGATACGCAGTATTTT

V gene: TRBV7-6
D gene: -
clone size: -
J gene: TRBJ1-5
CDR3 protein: CASSLGSGNQPQHF
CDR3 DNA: TGTGCCAGCAGCTTAGGGTCGGGCAATCAGCCCCAGCATTTT

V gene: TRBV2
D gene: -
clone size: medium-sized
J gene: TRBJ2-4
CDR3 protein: CASSESGAQDLAKNIQYF
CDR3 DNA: TGTGCCAGCAGTGAATCGGGTGCCCAAGATCTAGCCAAAAACATTCAGTACTTC

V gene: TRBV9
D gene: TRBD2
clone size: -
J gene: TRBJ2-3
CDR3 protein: CASSVAKASGGYTDTQYF
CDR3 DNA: TGTGCCAGCAGCGTAGCTAAGGCTAGCGGGGGATACACAGATACGCAGTATTTT

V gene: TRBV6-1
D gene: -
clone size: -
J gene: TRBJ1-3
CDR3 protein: CASKGFSGNTIYF
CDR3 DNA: TGTGCCAGCAAAGGGTTTTCTGGAAACACCATATATTTT

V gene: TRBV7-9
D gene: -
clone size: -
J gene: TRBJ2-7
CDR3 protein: CASSLATGEQYF
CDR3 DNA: TGTGCCAGCAGCTTAGCCACCGGAGAGCAGTACTTC

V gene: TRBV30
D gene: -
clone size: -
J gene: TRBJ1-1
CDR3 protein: CAGTSLVNTEAFF
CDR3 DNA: TGTGCCGGCACAAGCTTGGTGAACACTGAAGCTTTCTTT

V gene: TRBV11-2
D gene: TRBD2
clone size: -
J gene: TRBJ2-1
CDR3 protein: CASSTGGRGSYNEQFF
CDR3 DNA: TGTGCCAGCAGCACGGGGGGGCGGGGCTCCTACAATGAGCAGTTCTTC

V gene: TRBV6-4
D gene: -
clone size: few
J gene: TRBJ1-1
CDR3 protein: CASSQSVLTEAFF
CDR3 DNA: TGTGCCAGCAGCCAGAGCGTCCTCACTGAAGCTTTCTTT

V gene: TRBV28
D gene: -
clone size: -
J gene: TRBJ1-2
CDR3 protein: CASSSPLRDKPYKNYGYTF
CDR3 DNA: TGTGCCAGCAGTTCACCGCTCAGGGACAAGCCTTATAAGAACTATGGCTACACCTTC

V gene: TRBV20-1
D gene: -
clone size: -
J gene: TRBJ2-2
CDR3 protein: CSAREKGELFF
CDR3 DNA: TGCAGTGCTAGGGAAAAAGGGGAGCTGTTTTTT

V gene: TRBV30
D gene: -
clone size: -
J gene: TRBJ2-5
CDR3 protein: CAWSVSGGEKTQYF
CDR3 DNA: TGTGCCTGGAGTGTGAGTGGGGGTGAAAAGACCCAGTACTTC

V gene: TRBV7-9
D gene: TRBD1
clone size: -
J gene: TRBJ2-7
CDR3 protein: CASNRAGTGYSYEQYF
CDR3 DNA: TGTGCCAGCAATCGAGCCGGGACAGGATACTCCTACGAGCAGTACTTC